The text below deals with one T cell receptor (beta chain). The antigen is unknown. The data were taken from a study of CD4+ T cells in melanoma. CDR3 size: 16 residues. After removal of 0 bases from V and 7 bases from J, the junction contained 12 bases not matched to a gene. CDR1 is SGHNT and CDR2 is YYREEE in the germline V gene (reference sequence). Study-wide findings and caveats: Reportedly, melanoma neoantigen-specific CD4+ T cells showed varied differentiation states. CD8+ T cell, macrophage and B cell function reportedly correlated with neoantigen-specific CD4+ T cells.

Profiled with immunoSEQ multiplex PCR; TCRdb holds only in-frame clones, not every one. Of 15,000 or so clones in the sample, approximately 57% were seen once. The rearrangement joins TRBV5-4 to TRBJ1-2, with 7 bases that match TRBD1. Sequencing was carried out using cells from a culture (not recorded whether cultured in vitro). This TCR was recovered from a human donor with melanoma. In nucleotides, the CDR3 is TGTGCCAGCAGCTTGGTAGGGACAGCCCAAATCCGTGGCTACACCTTC. This sequence encodes CASSLVGTAQIRGYTF.